Given below is one T cell receptor beta chain in context. Germline V gene data show CDR1 as SEHNR and CDR2 as FQNEAQ (reference sequence). Deletions cut 5 bases from V and 1 base from J, with 14 bases between. The CDR3 runs to 15 residues. Survey-level immunoSEQ sequencing profiled the TCR beta repertoire. Here immunoSEQ multiplex PCR was the method, and the copy in TCRdb shows in-frame clones only, minus some. The table lists approximately 53,000 clones, approximately 93% of them singletons. The specimen sequenced was PBMCs. The chain couples TRBV7-9 to TRBJ1-1, with D tentatively TRBD1 (6 bases). The sequence came from a man between 40 and 49 years old with rheumatoid arthritis. CDR3: CASSPPGQPNTEAFF. CDR3 DNA sequence: TGTGCCAGCAGCCCCCCCGGACAGCCGAACACTGAAGCTTTCTTT.